Listed below are T cell receptor beta chains from one sample, sequenced in a study of blood T cell repertoires in COVID-19. TCRdb's copy holds only in-frame clones and misses some; the assay was immunoSEQ multiplex PCR. The sample contains 140,000 to 150,000 clones, more than 80% of which appear only once. The sequenced material came from PBMCs or T cells enriched from blood (not recorded which). All receptors derive from a middle-aged man who had recovered from COVID-19. The CDR3 runs from the conserved cysteine through the conserved F or W. D genes are given only for firm matches. Clone size is not always given. Where it is, it says once, few, many or a class for expanded clones.

J gene | D gene | clone size | V gene | CDR3 protein | CDR3 DNA
TRBJ2-3 | TRBD2 | NA | TRBV5-1 | CASSLGLAGIADTQYF | TGCGCCAGCAGCTTGGGGCTAGCGGGAATAGCAGATACGCAGTATTTT
TRBJ1-6 | NA | NA | TRBV5-1 | CASSLQGYNSPLHF | TGCGCCAGCAGCTTGCAGGGGTATAATTCACCCCTCCACTTT
TRBJ2-5 | NA | NA | TRBV2 | CASSLEETQYF | TGTGCCAGCTCACTGGAGGAGACCCAGTACTTC
TRBJ1-5 | TRBD1 | NA | TRBV4-2 | CASSLAGQGDGQPQHF | TGTGCCAGCAGCCTGGCGGGACAGGGGGACGGGCAGCCCCAGCATTTT
TRBJ2-3 | TRBD2 | few | TRBV15 | CATSRGGILGDTQYF | TGTGCCACCAGCAGGGGAGGGATTTTAGGGGATACGCAGTATTTT
TRBJ2-2 | NA | NA | TRBV7-8 | CASSLGRMAAGELFF | TGTGCCAGCAGCTTAGGTCGGATGGCGGCCGGGGAGCTGTTTTTT
TRBJ2-4 | TRBD2 | NA | TRBV28 | CASSLGGGAGNIQYF | TGTGCCAGCAGTTTAGGCGGGGGGGCCGGGAACATTCAGTACTTC
TRBJ2-5 | TRBD1 | once | TRBV5-6 | CASSLSRQGKETQYF | TGTGCCAGCAGCTTGTCGCGACAGGGAAAAGAGACCCAGTACTTC
TRBJ1-1 | NA | NA | TRBV27 | CASSSSVGTTNTEAFF | TGTGCCAGCAGTTCCTCTGTTGGGACAACGAACACTGAAGCTTTCTTT
TRBJ2-1 | NA | few | TRBV7-3 | CASSERGGAWQDEQFF | TGTGCCAGCAGCGAAAGAGGGGGGGCCTGGCAGGATGAGCAGTTCTTC
TRBJ2-7 | TRBD2 | NA | TRBV5-4 | CASSLSSGRGDEQYF | TGTGCCAGCAGCTTGAGTAGCGGGAGAGGAGACGAGCAGTACTTC
TRBJ1-2 | TRBD1 | NA | TRBV4-3 | CASSQDGGRGYGYTF | TGCGCCAGCAGCCAAGATGGCGGCAGGGGGTATGGCTACACCTTC
TRBJ2-3 | NA | NA | TRBV20-1 | CSAYPGDTQYF | TGCAGTGCTTACCCGGGAGATACGCAGTATTTT